The 6 T cell receptor beta chains below come from one sample, sequenced in a study of blood T cells in healthy people across ages. A sample-barcoded 5' primer and a J-beta primer mix were used in a second PCR of roughly 6 to 11 cycles. TCRdb recomputed calls from the 5' RACE reads with MiXCR, one row per CDR3 protein. Of some 750,000 distinct CDR3 sequences listed, 20% to 25% are singletons. The sequenced sample was blood. The receptors come from a man in his sixties or seventies in good health.

V is TRBV6-5 and J is TRBJ1-2; D is possibly TRBD1 (6 bases). This CDR3 is 13 amino acids long. Germline CDR1 MNHEY, CDR2 SVGAGI. Trimming removed 2 bases at V and 7 bases at J, with 11 bases between. CDR3 sequence (DNA): TGTGCCAGCAGTTACAGCAGGGGAAGTGGCTACACCTTC. Amino acids: CASSYSRGSGYTF.

In this sample, this clonotype turned up a few times. The chain is built from TRBV4-3 and TRBJ2-3; 7 nucleotides line up with TRBD2. The CDR3 runs 15 residues. Trimming removed 6 bases from V and 0 bases from J; junction bases left unmatched: 6. Germline CDR1 is LGHNA and CDR2 is YSLEER. The CDR3 reads CASRAQRGSTDTQYF. In DNA, the CDR3 is TGCGCCAGCAGGGCCCAGCGGGGAAGCACAGATACGCAGTATTTT.

A word on this clonotype: One end of the junction does not line up with germline, which may come from a read error. CDR3 region: CATGRSRGPYNEQFF. DNA of the CDR3: TGTGCCACCGGCAGATCGAGGGGCCCCTACAATGAGCAGTTCTTC. The chain uses TRBV15 and TRBJ2-1, with D perhaps matching TRBD1 or TRBD2 (5 bases each). Looked up from germline, CDR1 is LNHNV and CDR2 is YYDKDF (reference sequence). The CDR3 extends over 15 amino acids.

In its sample, this clonotype was seen a few times. This chain joins TRBV4-3 and TRBJ2-3; 8 positions match TRBD2. V trimming: 2 bases; J trimming: 3 bases; junction bases outside the gene matches: 4. The germline CDR1 and CDR2 sequences are LGHNA and YSLEER. The CDR3 covers 15 residues. CDR3 in amino acids: CASSQLGGVTDTQYF. CDR3 DNA sequence: TGCGCCAGCAGCCAACTCGGGGGGGTGACAGATACGCAGTATTTT.

As for this clonotype: A read error may produce the germline difference seen at one junction end. The V gene is TRBV5-1, the J gene TRBJ1-3; no firm D call. CDR3 length equals 15 residues. Germline CDR1 and CDR2: SGHRS and YFSETQ. CDR3 loop: CASSFEGSPGNTVYF. The DNA for the CDR3 is TGCGCCAGCAGCTTTGAGGGTTCGCCTGGAAACACCGTATATTTT.

This clonotype was observed at least ten times. The chain is built from TRBV5-1 and TRBJ2-1; TRBD2 aligns across 11 bases. The CDR3 sequence is 18 residues long. Looked up from germline, CDR1 is SGHRS and CDR2 is YFSETQ. J lost 5 bases, V lost 0 bases, and 10 bases had no gene match. The CDR3, as DNA: TGCGCCAGCAGCTTGGTGGGTTTAGCGGGGGGGCCGAACAATGAGCAGTTCTTC. Protein product: CASSLVGLAGGPNNEQFF.